This T cell receptor beta chain stems from a study of vaccination and CD4 T cells after COVID-19. Study as a whole: Post-COVID draws followed diagnosis by a median approximately 100 days (range 35 to 161). Study findings and constraints: Convalescent patients displayed a median about 86% of reactive clones emerging only post-vaccination. Spike mono-reactivity was found in 304 of the 307 vaccine-specific clones identified in convalescent patients.

This sample's treatment: approximately nine-day PBMC culture with coronavirus spike peptide pools or control peptides (ViraFEST assay). PCR tests turned positive between March and December 2020, before US Alpha, Beta and Delta variants. With the Oncomine TCR Beta short-read assay, DNA from cultured CD4+ T cells was sequenced. One entry per CDR3 protein results from TCRdb running MiXCR on the PCR reads. The sample yields around 8,600 distinct CDR3 sequences, more than 55% seen once. The J segment lost 13 bases and the V segment lost 3 bases, leaving 4 bases of the junction unmatched. CDR3 size: 11 residues. CDR1 and CDR2 from the germline V gene are SGHAT and FQNNGV. Remarks on this clonotype: The antigen is not known.

The sequenced material came from CD4+ T cells from blood, cultured in vitro. The sequence came from a human donor who had recovered from COVID-19. V gene TRBV11-2 combines with J gene TRBJ1-2, with 8 bases aligning to TRBD1. CDR3 in amino acids: CASSLDRAATF. The CDR3, as DNA: TGTGCCAGCAGCTTGGACAGGGCGGCCACCTTC.